This T cell receptor beta chain is drawn from a study of blood T cell repertoires in COVID-19. Study as a whole: The study drew acute and convalescent COVID-19 samples from the United States, Italy and Spain. T cells, B-cell-depleted T cells, or PBMCs provided the cDNA or gDNA that served as material.

Authors' methods: Nucleated cell number was recorded as an estimate derived from reference gene primer amplification. Profiling relied on immunoSEQ multiplex PCR, and the TCRdb table lists in-frame clones only, not all of them. V, J and clone size derive from that table, while D and trimming were established from the DNA sequence. The repertoire includes about 310,000 clones, around 87% of them detected once, and around 8% sits in the top ten. This CDR3 has 15 amino acids. The V end lost 0 bases, the J end lost 6 bases, and 11 bases lay between the germline ends. Germline-derived CDR1 and CDR2 are SGHAT and FQDESV (reference sequence).

The rearrangement joins TRBV11-1 to TRBJ2-2; the D gene is possibly TRBD2 (5 bases). The TCR comes from a woman in her forties or fifties who had recovered from COVID-19. The sample taken for sequencing was peripheral blood. The CDR3 loop is CASSLAAGGPGELFF. The DNA for the CDR3 is TGTGCCAGCAGCTTAGCGGCGGGTGGTCCCGGGGAGCTGTTTTTT.